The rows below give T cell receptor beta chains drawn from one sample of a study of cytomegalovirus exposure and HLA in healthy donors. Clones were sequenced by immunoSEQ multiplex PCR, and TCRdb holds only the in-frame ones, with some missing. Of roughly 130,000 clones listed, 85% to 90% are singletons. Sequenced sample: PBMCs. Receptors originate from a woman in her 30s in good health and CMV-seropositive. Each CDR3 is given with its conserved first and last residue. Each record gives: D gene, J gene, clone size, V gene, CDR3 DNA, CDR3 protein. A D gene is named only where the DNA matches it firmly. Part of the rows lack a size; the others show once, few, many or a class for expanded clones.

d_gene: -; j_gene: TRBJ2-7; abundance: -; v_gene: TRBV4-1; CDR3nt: TGCGCCAGCAGCGGGAGGTTGAACGACGAGCAGTACTTC; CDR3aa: CASSGRLNDEQYF
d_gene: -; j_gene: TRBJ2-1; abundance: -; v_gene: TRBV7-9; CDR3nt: TGTGCCAGCAGCTTAGCAAGAGTAAATGAGCAGTTCTTC; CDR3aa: CASSLARVNEQFF
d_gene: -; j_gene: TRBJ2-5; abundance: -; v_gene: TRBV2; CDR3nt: TGTGCCAGCAAACGGGACAAGGAGACCCAGTACTTC; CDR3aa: CASKRDKETQYF
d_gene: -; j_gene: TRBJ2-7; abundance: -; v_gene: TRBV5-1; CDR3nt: TGCGCCAGCAGCTTGGAGGAGGCCTACGAGCAGTACTTC; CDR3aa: CASSLEEAYEQYF
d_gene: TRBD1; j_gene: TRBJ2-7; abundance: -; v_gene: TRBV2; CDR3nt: TGTGCCAGCAAGTCAGGGGGCTCCTACGAGCAGTACTTC; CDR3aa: CASKSGGSYEQYF
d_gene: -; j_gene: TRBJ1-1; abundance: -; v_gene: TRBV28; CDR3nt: TGTGCCAGCAGTTTAAGGGCAGGGGCTGAAGCTTTCTTT; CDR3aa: CASSLRAGAEAFF
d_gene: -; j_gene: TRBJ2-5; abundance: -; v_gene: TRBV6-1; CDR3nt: TGTGCCAGCAGCCAGGCTACTGGCGCGTCGGCCCAGTACTTC; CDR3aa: CASSQATGASAQYF
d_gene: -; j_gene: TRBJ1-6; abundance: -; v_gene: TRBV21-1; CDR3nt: TGTGCCAGCAGCTTTACACGCGACAGCAATAATTCACCCCTCCACTTT; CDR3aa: CASSFTRDSNNSPLHF
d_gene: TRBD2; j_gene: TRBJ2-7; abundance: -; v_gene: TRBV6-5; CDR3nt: TGTGCCAGCAGTTACGGGGGGGGGACCTACGAGCAGTACTTC; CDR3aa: CASSYGGGTYEQYF
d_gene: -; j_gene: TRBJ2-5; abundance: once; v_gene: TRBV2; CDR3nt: TGTGCCAGCAGTGAAGCGAGGACAGTACGTCAAGAGACCCAGTACTTC; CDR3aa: CASSEARTVRQETQYF
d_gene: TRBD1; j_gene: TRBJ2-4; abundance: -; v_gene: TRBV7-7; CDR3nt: TGTGCCAGCAGCGTAATAGGGGGCTCCGCCTTAGCCAAAAACATTCAGTACTTC; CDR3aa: CASSVIGGSALAKNIQYF
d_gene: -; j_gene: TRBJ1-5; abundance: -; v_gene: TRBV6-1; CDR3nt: TGTGCCAGCAGTGACCGTAGCAATCAGCCCCAGCATTTT; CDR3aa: CASSDRSNQPQHF
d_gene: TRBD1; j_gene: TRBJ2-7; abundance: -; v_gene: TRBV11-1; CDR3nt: TGTGCCAGCAGCAAAGGGACAGGGGGGAACGAGCAGTACTTC; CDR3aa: CASSKGTGGNEQYF
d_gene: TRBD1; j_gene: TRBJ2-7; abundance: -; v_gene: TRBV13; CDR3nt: TGTGCCAGCAGCTTAGCCGACAGGGCCCGGCCCTACGAGCAGTACTTC; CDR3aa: CASSLADRARPYEQYF
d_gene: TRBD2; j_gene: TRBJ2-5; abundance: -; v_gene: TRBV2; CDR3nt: TGTGCCAGCAGTTTTGCGGGGGGAGGAGGAGAGACCCAGTACTTC; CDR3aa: CASSFAGGGGETQYF
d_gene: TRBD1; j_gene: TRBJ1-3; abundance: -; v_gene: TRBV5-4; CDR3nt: TGTGCCAGCAGCAGAGGGACAGACCTAAACACCATATATTTT; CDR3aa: CASSRGTDLNTIYF
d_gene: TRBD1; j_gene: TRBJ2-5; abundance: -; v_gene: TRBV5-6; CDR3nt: TGTGCCAGCAGCTTTGGCCACAGGGGGCGGGAGACCCAGTACTTC; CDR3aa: CASSFGHRGRETQYF
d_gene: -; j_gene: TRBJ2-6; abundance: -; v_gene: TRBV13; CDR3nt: TGTGCCAGCTCAGGAGGACCTGGGGCCAACGTCCTGACTTTC; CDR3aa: CASSGGPGANVLTF
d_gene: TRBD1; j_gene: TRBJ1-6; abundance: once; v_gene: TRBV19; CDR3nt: TGTGCCAGTAGACAGGGGGTGCTCTATAATTCACCCCTCCACTTT; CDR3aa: CASRQGVLYNSPLHF
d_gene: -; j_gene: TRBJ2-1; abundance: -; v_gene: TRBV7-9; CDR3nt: TGTGCCTCGGGGGGCAGAGGGGTCCATGAGCAGTTCTTC; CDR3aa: CASGGRGVHEQFF
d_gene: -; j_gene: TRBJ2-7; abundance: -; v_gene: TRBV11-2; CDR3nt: TGTGCCAGCCTACTCTCCTACGAGCAGTACTTC; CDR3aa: CASLLSYEQYF
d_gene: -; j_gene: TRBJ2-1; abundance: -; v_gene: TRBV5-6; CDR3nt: TGTGCCAGCAGCTCCGGGGGTCTGGATGAGCAGTTCTTC; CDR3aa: CASSSGGLDEQFF
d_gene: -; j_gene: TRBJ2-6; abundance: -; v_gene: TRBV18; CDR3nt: TGTGCCAGCTCACCACCCGGGACACTTCTAACTGGGGCCAACGTCCTGACTTTC; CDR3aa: CASSPPGTLLTGANVLTF
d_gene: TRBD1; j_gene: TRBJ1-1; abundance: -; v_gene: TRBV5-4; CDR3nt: TGTGCCAGCAGCTTGGAACAGGGGGACGCTGAAGCTTTCTTT; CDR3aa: CASSLEQGDAEAFF
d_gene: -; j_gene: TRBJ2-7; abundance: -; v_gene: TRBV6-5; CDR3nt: TGTGCCAGCAGCCCCGGGTCTACCCTCGAGCAGTACTTC; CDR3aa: CASSPGSTLEQYF
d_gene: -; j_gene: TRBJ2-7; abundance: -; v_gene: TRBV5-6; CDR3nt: TGTGCCAGCAGCTATATCCGAGGGAGTTCCGGGCAGTACTTC; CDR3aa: CASSYIRGSSGQYF
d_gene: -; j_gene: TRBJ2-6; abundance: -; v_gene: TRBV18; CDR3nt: TGTGCCAGCTCACCCAGGGTTTCTGGGGCCAACGTCCTGACTTTC; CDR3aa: CASSPRVSGANVLTF
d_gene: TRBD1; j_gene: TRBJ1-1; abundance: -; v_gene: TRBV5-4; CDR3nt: TGTGCCAGCAGCTGGGACAGGGGAACCACTGAAGCTTTCTTT; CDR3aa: CASSWDRGTTEAFF
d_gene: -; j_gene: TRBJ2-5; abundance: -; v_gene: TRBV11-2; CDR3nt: TGTGCCAGCAGTCAGGTGGGGGGAAATCCAGAGACCCAGTACTTC; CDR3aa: CASSQVGGNPETQYF
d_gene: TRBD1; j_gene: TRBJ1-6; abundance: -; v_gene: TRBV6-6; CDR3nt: TGTGCCAGCAGGCCACCGGGGACAGGGGATTCAAGGCCCCACTTT; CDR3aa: CASRPPGTGDSRPHF
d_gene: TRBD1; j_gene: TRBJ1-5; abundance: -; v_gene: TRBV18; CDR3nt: TGTGCCAGCTCAGCCGGACAGGGGATGAATCAGCCCCAGCATTTT; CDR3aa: CASSAGQGMNQPQHF
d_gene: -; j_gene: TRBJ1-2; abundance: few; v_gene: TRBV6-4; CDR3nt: TGTGCCAGCAGTCCGCAGGGGAACTATGGCTACACCTTC; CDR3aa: CASSPQGNYGYTF
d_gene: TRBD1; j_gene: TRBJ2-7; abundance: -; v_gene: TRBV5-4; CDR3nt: TGTGCCAGCAGAGCAGGGGGCACCTACGAGCAGTACTTC; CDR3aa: CASRAGGTYEQYF
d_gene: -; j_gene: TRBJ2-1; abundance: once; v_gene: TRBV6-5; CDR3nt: TGTGCCAGCAGCCCGACTAGAAACTCCTACAATGAGCAGTTCTTC; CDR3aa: CASSPTRNSYNEQFF
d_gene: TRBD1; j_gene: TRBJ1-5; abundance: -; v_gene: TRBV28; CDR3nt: TGTGCCAGCAGTTTTAGGGGGCTACAGCCCCAGCATTTT; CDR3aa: CASSFRGLQPQHF
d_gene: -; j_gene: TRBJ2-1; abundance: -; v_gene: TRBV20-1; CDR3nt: TGCAGTGCTAGTATCCTACAGGGACAGTTCTTC; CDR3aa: CSASILQGQFF
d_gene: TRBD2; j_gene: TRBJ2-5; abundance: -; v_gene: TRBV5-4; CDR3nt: TGTGCCAGCAGCGGGGGGACTAGCGGAAATGTGCGACTGGAGACCCAGTACTTC; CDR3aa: CASSGGTSGNVRLETQYF
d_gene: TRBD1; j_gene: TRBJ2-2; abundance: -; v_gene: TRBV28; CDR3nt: TGTGCCAGCAGTTCCGGGACAGGGGATTCCGGGGAGCTGTTTTTT; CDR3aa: CASSSGTGDSGELFF
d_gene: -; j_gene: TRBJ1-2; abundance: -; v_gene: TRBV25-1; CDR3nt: TGTGCCAGCAGTATAACTTCTAATGGTGGCTACACCTTC; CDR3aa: CASSITSNGGYTF
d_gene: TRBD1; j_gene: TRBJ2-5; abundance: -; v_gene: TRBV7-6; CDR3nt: TGTGCCAGCAGCTCATGGACAGGGTCCCTCCAAGAGACCCAGTACTTC; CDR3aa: CASSSWTGSLQETQYF
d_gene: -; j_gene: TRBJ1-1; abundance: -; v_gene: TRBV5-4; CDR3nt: TGTGCCAGCAGCTTCGGTAAGAACACTGAAGCTTTCTTT; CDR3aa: CASSFGKNTEAFF
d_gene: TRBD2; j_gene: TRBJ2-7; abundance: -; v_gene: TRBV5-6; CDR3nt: TGTGCCAGCAGCTGGACTAGCGGGAACTCCTACGAGCAGTACTTC; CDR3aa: CASSWTSGNSYEQYF
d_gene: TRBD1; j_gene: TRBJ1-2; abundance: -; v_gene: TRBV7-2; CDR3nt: TGTGCCAGCAGCCCCCGGGACAGGGGGTTTGGTGGCTACACCTTC; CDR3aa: CASSPRDRGFGGYTF
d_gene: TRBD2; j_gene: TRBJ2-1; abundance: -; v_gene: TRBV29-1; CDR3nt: TGCAGCGTTTCCTTTTTGGATAGCGGGGGGGATAGCTCCTACAATGAGCAGTTCTTC; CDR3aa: CSVSFLDSGGDSSYNEQFF
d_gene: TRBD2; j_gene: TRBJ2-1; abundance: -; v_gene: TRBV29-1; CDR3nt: TGCAGCGTTGATCGCACTAGCGGGGCCCACAATGAGCAGTTCTTC; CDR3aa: CSVDRTSGAHNEQFF
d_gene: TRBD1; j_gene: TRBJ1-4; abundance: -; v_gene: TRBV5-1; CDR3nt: TGCGCCAGCAGCTTGATCGGACAGGGGTCGGAAAAACTGTTTTTT; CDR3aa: CASSLIGQGSEKLFF
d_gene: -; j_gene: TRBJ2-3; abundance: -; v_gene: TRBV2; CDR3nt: TGTGCCAGAGTCCGCCGGGATTACACAGATACGCAGTATTTT; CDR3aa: CARVRRDYTDTQYF
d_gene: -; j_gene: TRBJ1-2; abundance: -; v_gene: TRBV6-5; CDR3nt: TGTGCCAGCAGCCGGACAGCTAACTATGGCTACACCTTC; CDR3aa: CASSRTANYGYTF
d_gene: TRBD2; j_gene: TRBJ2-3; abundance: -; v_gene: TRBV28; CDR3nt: TGTGCCAGCAGTTCCCCCTCTACGGGAGGAGACACAGATACGCAGTATTTT; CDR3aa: CASSSPSTGGDTDTQYF